The clone carrying this T cell receptor (beta chain) was counted many times. Its cognate antigen is unknown. MiXCR was run by TCRdb on the reads, yielding one entry per CDR3 protein. This sample yields approximately 500,000 distinct CDR3 sequences, of which approximately 10% are seen a single time; roughly 10% belongs to the top ten. The CDR3 totals 12 residues. V was shortened by 0 bases and J by 4 bases, with 3 bases between the two germline ends. From germline, CDR1 is LNHNV and CDR2 YYDKDF (reference sequence). This sample was taken from a study of T cell repertoires in cytomegalovirus infection. Regarding the study as a whole: CMV-specific HLA-C-restricted TCR beta clonotypes dominated the ex vivo response.

The sequence was collected from a human donor in good health (CMV status not recorded). Some clones in this sample may be carry-over from other donors' samples. The chain links TRBV15 to TRBJ2-5; unclear D gene. The material sequenced was PBMCs. CDR3 nucleotide sequence: TGTGCCACCAGCAGAGATCGAGAGACCCAGTACTTC. Protein: CATSRDRETQYF. Full variable domain (remainder filled in from reference TRBV15 and TRBJ2-5): DAMVIQNPRYQVTQFGKPVTLSCSQTLNHNVMYWYQQKSSQAPKLLFHYYDKDFNNEADTPDNFQSRRPNTSFCFLDIRSPGLGDTAMYLCATSRDRETQYFGPGTRLLVL.